This T cell receptor beta chain is from a study of shared clonotypes between healthy human individuals. The CDR3 length is 14 residues. CDR1 and CDR2 from the germline V gene are MDHEN and SYDVKM. The junction had 4 bases not matched to a gene; V was cut back by 1 base and J by 7 bases. Using ten immunoSEQ deep assay plates, investigators sequenced unsorted PBMC DNA. The protocol was immunoSEQ multiplex PCR, while the TCRdb copy is restricted to in-frame clones and leaves out a portion. The table lists roughly 480,000 clones, 79% of them singletons, with less than 15% in the top ten. All donors were healthy HIV-negative adults lacking recent acute infections or vaccinations.

The chain joins TRBV28 to TRBJ2-5; 9 nucleotides agree with TRBD2. The specimen sequenced was PBMCs. The TCR originated in a woman aged 40 to 50 in good health. Some clones in this sample may be carry-over from other donors' samples. In DNA, the CDR3 is TGTGCCAGCAGTTTATTAGCGGGAGTGGGGACCCAGTACTTC. Amino acid sequence: CASSLLAGVGTQYF.